Following are 10 T cell receptor beta chains from one sample sequenced in a study of chemoradiotherapy in HPV16-positive cancers. The table came from immunoSEQ multiplex PCR; TCRdb's copy has only in-frame clones and leaves some out. This sample has around 13,000 clones, with roughly 89% found just once. The sequenced sample was blood, obtained from a patient who underwent chemoradiotherapy. These receptor sequences come from a human donor with HPV-associated anogenital cancer.

This chain links TRBV27 with TRBJ2-7; D is perhaps TRBD1 (6 bases). Germline lookup yields CDR1 MNHEY and CDR2 SMNVEV (reference sequence). Trimming stripped 1 base from V and 9 bases from J, with 19 bases between. This CDR3 is 15 amino acids long. In DNA, the CDR3 is TGTGCCAGCAGTTTATTTCGGACAGCGACCGAGGGGCAGTACTTC. It encodes CASSLFRTATEGQYF.

This sequence joins TRBV19 and TRBJ2-7; 11 nucleotides line up with TRBD2. Trimming cost V 1 base and J 3 bases; bases outside gene matches: 2. The CDR3 sequence is 15 residues long. Germline loops: CDR1 LNHDA, CDR2 SQIVND (reference sequence). CDR3 protein: CASSIAGLAGYEQYF. As DNA, the CDR3 is TGTGCCAGTAGTATAGCCGGACTAGCGGGCTACGAGCAGTACTTC.

The chain joins TRBV6-6 to TRBJ1-1; TRBD1 agrees at 7 bases. The germline gives CDR1 MNHNY, CDR2 SVGAGI (reference sequence). Losses at the gene ends were 3 bases for V and 2 bases for J; bases not matched to a gene: 6. This CDR3 comprises 15 residues. The CDR3 here is CASSYGHRGNTEAFF. For the CDR3, the DNA is TGTGCCAGCAGTTATGGGCACAGGGGAAACACTGAAGCTTTCTTT.

CDR3 sequence: CASSFGFARGLNNEQFF. The CDR3 DNA reads TGTGCCAGCAGCTTCGGGTTTGCGCGGGGTCTCAACAATGAGCAGTTCTTC. V gene TRBV7-2 combines with J gene TRBJ2-1; a weak D match, TRBD2 (6 bases). V lost 3 bases, J lost 5 bases, and 20 bases lay in between. Per the germline V gene, CDR1 is SGHTA and CDR2 is FQGNSA. This CDR3 region has 17 residues.

The table lists this clone with a count of one. The genes are TRBV5-1 and TRBJ2-5; 8 bases match TRBD2. V lost 2 bases and J lost 5; bases outside the gene matches: 2. This CDR3 is built from 13 residues. The germline V gene has CDR1 SGHRS and CDR2 YFSETQ. The CDR3 DNA reads as TGCGCCAGCAGCTTCCCGGGAGGGGAGACCCAGTACTTC. Its protein is CASSFPGGETQYF.

This rearrangement joins TRBV5-4 to TRBJ1-1; D gene ambiguous. Germline assignment: CDR1 SGHNT and CDR2 YYREEE (reference sequence). The CDR3 is made up of 17 amino acids. V was cut by 2 bases and J by 0 bases, with 17 bases left in between. DNA of the CDR3: TGTGCCAGCAGCTTAAGAAAAAGACCACTAATGAACACTGAAGCTTTCTTT. Translated: CASSLRKRPLMNTEAFF.

The CDR3 protein is CASSQDFTVAYEQYF. The CDR3 nucleotides are TGTGCCAGCAGCCAAGATTTCACGGTCGCCTACGAGCAGTACTTC. The rearrangement joins TRBV4-2 to TRBJ2-7; D gene uncertain. Germline assignment: CDR1 LGHNA and CDR2 YNFKEQ. The CDR3 spans 15 residues. V lost 0 bases and J lost 2, with 11 bases in between.

The chain employs TRBV18 and TRBJ1-5; 9 nucleotides line up with TRBD1. Germline assignment: CDR1 KGHSH and CDR2 LQKENI. CDR3 length: 15 residues. V shed 1 base, J shed 7 bases, and the junction held 5 bases outside the gene matches. The DNA of the CDR3 is TGTGCCAGCTCACCACGCGGCACAGGGGGCCAGCCCCAGCATTTT. Protein sequence: CASSPRGTGGQPQHF.

V is TRBV28 and J is TRBJ2-7; 9 nucleotides match TRBD1. After removal of 7 bases from V and 9 bases from J, the junction contained 13 bases not matched to a gene. This CDR3 is built from 14 residues. Germline CDR1 is MDHEN and CDR2 is SYDVKM. The CDR3 here is CASNTGTGYVGQYF. The CDR3 DNA sequence: TGTGCCAGCAACACCGGGACAGGGTACGTCGGGCAGTACTTC.

Only one count was recorded for this clone. The chain combines TRBV7-6 with TRBJ2-5, with a tentative D call TRBD2 (5 bases). V gave up 1 base and J gave up 5 bases, with 11 bases separating them. Germline CDR1 SGHVS, CDR2 FNYEAQ. There are 14 residues in the CDR3. CDR3 loop: CASSLEDGEETQYF. CDR3 DNA: TGTGCCAGCAGCTTAGAGGACGGGGAGGAGACCCAGTACTTC.